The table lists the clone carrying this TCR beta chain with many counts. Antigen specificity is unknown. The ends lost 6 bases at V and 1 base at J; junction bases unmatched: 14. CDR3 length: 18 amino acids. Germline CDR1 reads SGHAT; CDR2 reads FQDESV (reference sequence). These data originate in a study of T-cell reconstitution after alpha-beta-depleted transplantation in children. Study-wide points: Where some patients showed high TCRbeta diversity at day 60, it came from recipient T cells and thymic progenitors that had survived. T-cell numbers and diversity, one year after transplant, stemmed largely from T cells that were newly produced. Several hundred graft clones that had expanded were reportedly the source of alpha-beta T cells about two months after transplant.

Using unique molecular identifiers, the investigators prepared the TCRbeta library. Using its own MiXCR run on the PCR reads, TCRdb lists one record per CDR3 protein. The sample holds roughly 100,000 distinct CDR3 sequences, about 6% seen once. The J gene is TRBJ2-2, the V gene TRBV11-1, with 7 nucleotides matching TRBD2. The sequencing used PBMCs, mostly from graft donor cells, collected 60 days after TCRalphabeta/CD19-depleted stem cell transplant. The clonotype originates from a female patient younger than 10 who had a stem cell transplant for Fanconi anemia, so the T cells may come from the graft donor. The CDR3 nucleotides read TGTGCCAGCAGATTAAACCGGTTAGGGACTAAGAACACCGGGGAGCTGTTTTTT. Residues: CASRLNRLGTKNTGELFF. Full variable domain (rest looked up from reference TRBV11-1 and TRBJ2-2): EAEVAQSPRYKITEKSQAVAFWCDPISGHATLYWYRQILGQGPELLVQFQDESVVDDSQLPKDRFSAERLKGVDSTLKIQPAELGDSAMYLCASRLNRLGTKNTGELFFGEGSRLTVL.